This TCR beta chain was recovered during a study of T cell repertoires in cytomegalovirus infection. Overall study: Shared public TCR beta signatures pointed to both CMV infection and a matching HLA type. Whole-study findings and limits: What dominated the ex vivo response were HLA-C-restricted CMV-specific TCR beta clonotypes. There were carriers of CMV plus the relevant HLA, and cumulative public TCR beta family frequency identified them.

Concerning this clonotype itself: Its target is unknown.

Trimming at V came to 8 bases and at J to 2 bases, leaving 5 bases not matched to a gene. The CDR3 sequence is 13 residues long. CDR1 and CDR2 from the germline V gene are KGHDR and SFDVKD. MiXCR, applied by TCRdb to the reads, yields one record per CDR3 protein. The sample has some 700,000 distinct CDR3 sequences; under 40% are singletons. The clonotype originates from a human donor in good health (CMV status not recorded). Some clones in this sample may be carry-over from other donors' samples. What was sequenced was PBMCs. This sequence joins TRBV24-1 and TRBJ2-7, with 7 positions matching TRBD2. This CDR3 is CATIRGGPYEQYF. The CDR3 DNA follows: TGTGCCACCATCCGCGGGGGACCCTACGAGCAGTACTTC.